Following are 32 T cell receptor beta chains from one sample sequenced in a study of shared clonotypes between healthy human individuals. Profiled with immunoSEQ multiplex PCR; TCRdb holds only in-frame clones, not every one. In the table there are 2.3 million or so clones, over 85% of which are singletons. The sample comprised naive CD4+ T cells from PBMCs. Subset denoted: CD45RA+ positively selected. These TCRs come from a man aged 18 to 29 in good health. Some clones in this sample may be carry-over from other donors' samples.

V and J are TRBV6-5 and TRBJ2-2, with D unclear. Germline values: CDR1 MNHEY, CDR2 SVGAGI. The CDR3 runs to 13 residues. Deletions cut 5 bases from V and 4 bases from J, with 8 bases between. CDR3 DNA sequence: TGTGCCAGCAGTCGAACATTCACCGGGGAGCTGTTTTTT. Amino acids: CASSRTFTGELFF.

This clone came up once. V is TRBV6-1 and J is TRBJ2-7; D is tentatively TRBD1 or TRBD2 (5 bases each). The CDR3 extends over 13 amino acids. Germline CDR1 is MNHNS and CDR2 is SASEGT. V was trimmed by 3 bases and J by 3 bases, leaving 9 bases between them. The CDR3: CASSERGVYEQYF. DNA of the CDR3: TGTGCCAGCAGTGAGAGGGGAGTCTACGAGCAGTACTTC.

The genes are TRBV19 and TRBJ2-6, with TRBD1 matching 9 bases. The CDR3 spans 18 residues. Looked up from germline, CDR1 is LNHDA and CDR2 is SQIVND (reference sequence). V was clipped by 4 bases and J by 0 bases; unmatched bases: 7. This chain's CDR3 is CASSKGQGISSGANVLTF. The CDR3 DNA reads TGTGCCAGTAGTAAAGGACAGGGGATAAGCTCTGGGGCCAACGTCCTGACTTTC.

This clone occurred once. The V gene is TRBV10-2, the J gene TRBJ2-3, with TRBD2 matching over 7 bases. V lost 0 bases to trimming and J lost 4 bases; unmatched junction nucleotides: 19. Germline CDR1 and CDR2: WSHSY and SAAADI. The CDR3 totals 20 residues. The CDR3 sequence: CASSESRLALLTLLPDTQYF. The CDR3 DNA follows: TGCGCCAGCAGTGAGTCGCGACTAGCTTTACTTACCCTACTCCCAGATACGCAGTATTTT.

The V gene is TRBV28, the J gene TRBJ1-1; D remains unclear. The ends were cut back, 5 bases at V and 4 bases at J, with 14 bases in the middle. CDR3 size: 14 residues. From germline, CDR1 is MDHEN and CDR2 SYDVKM. CDR3 DNA: TGTGCCAGCAGTCCCTCCCCGCGAGGCACTGAAGCTTTCTTT. This codes for CASSPSPRGTEAFF.

J is TRBJ2-3 and V is TRBV29-1; D might be TRBD2 (5 bases). CDR3 length: 10 residues. Germline-derived CDR1 and CDR2 are SQVTM and ANQGSEA. With 8 bases removed from V and 8 bases from J, the gap between germline ends came to 11 bases. CDR3 amino acids: CSQIRGTQYF. CDR3 bases: TGCAGCCAGATCCGGGGTACGCAGTATTTT.

Comments on this clone: Other DNA sequences in this sample translate to the same CDR3. The chain joins TRBV7-9 to TRBJ1-1; no clear D. V was clipped by 5 bases and J by 5 bases, with 9 bases between them. Germline loops: CDR1 SEHNR, CDR2 FQNEAQ (reference sequence). CDR3 length: 12 residues. The CDR3 loop reads CASSLQATEAFF. The CDR3 coding sequence is TGTGCCAGCAGCCTTCAAGCGACTGAAGCTTTCTTT.

The V gene is TRBV6-1, the J gene TRBJ2-7; the match to TRBD1 covers 9 bases. The CDR3 sequence is 13 residues long. V lost 4 bases to trimming and J lost 6 bases; unmatched junction nucleotides: 4. The germline gives CDR1 MNHNS, CDR2 SASEGT. The CDR3 DNA reads as TGTGCCAGCAGTGGGGACAGGGAGCTCGAGCAGTACTTC. Protein product: CASSGDRELEQYF.

The V and J genes are TRBV5-1 and TRBJ1-1; D call uncertain. CDR3 length: 15 amino acids. V lost 3 bases and J lost 5, with 17 bases in between. Germline CDR1 SGHRS, CDR2 YFSETQ. Written as DNA, the CDR3 is TGCGCCAGCAGCTCGGCGTTTGGTGGGATGACTGAAGCTTTCTTT. It specifies CASSSAFGGMTEAFF.

The chain combines TRBV28 with TRBJ2-5; D might be TRBD1 (5 bases). Looked up from germline, CDR1 is MDHEN and CDR2 is SYDVKM. V dropped 2 bases and J dropped 2 bases, with 15 bases sitting between them. The CDR3 has 16 amino acids. In DNA form, the CDR3 reads TGTGCCAGCAGTTTAAGGGGCTCTTCGAGACAAGAGACCCAGTACTTC. It translates to CASSLRGSSRQETQYF.

The chain has TRBV6-1 and TRBJ2-7; D gene unclear. The CDR3 is 13 residues long. The V gene lost 1 base and the J gene lost 3 bases, with 7 bases spanning the gap. CDR1 and CDR2 from the germline V gene are MNHNS and SASEGT. Here the CDR3 DNA reads TGTGCCAGCAGTGAAGGTCCATACTACGAGCAGTACTTC. Translated: CASSEGPYYEQYF.

The gene calls are TRBV27 and TRBJ2-6, with no clear D. V dropped 3 bases and J dropped 1 base, with 10 bases sitting between them. The CDR3 runs 16 residues. The germline gives CDR1 MNHEY, CDR2 SMNVEV (reference sequence). CDR3 nucleotide sequence: TGTGCCAGCAGTTTCCGCCCCTTTTCTGGGGCCAACGTCCTGACTTTC. Its translation: CASSFRPFSGANVLTF. Full variable domain (remainder filled in from reference TRBV27 and TRBJ2-6): EAQVTQNPRYLITVTGKKLTVTCSQNMNHEYMSWYRQDPGLGLRQIYYSMNVEVTDKGDVPEGYKVSRKEKRNFPLILESPSPNQTSLYFCASSFRPFSGANVLTFGAGSRLTVL.

The CDR3 spells CASNRAGNTDTQYF. The CDR3 DNA reads as TGTGCCAGCAACAGGGCTGGGAACACAGATACGCAGTATTTT. The chain links TRBV5-4 to TRBJ2-3, with D maybe TRBD1 (6 bases). Germline V gives CDR1 SGHNT, CDR2 YYREEE (reference sequence). This CDR3 has 14 residues. Trimming removed 6 bases at V and 2 bases at J, with 13 bases between.

The DNA of the CDR3 is TGTGCCAGCAGCTTCCTAGCGGGGACCAAAGAGACCCAGTACTTC. This sequence encodes CASSFLAGTKETQYF. J is TRBJ2-5 and V is TRBV5-4; 9 bases are a match to TRBD2. There are 15 residues in the CDR3. The V gene end was trimmed by 2 bases and the J gene end by 3 bases; junction bases not matched to a gene: 5. The germline V gene encodes CDR1 SGHNT and CDR2 YYREEE (reference sequence).

This sequence joins TRBV7-2 and TRBJ2-4; TRBD2 aligns across 7 bases. CDR3 length equals 15 residues. The trim removed 1 base at V and 6 bases at J, leaving 6 bases unmatched. The germline V gene encodes CDR1 SGHTA and CDR2 FQGNSA. CDR3 DNA sequence: TGTGCCAGCAGCTTAGTGGTCCTAGCGGCAAACATTCAGTACTTC. This gives the protein CASSLVVLAANIQYF.

The rearrangement uses TRBV15 and TRBJ1-1, with D hard to call. The CDR3 length is 16 residues. Trimming shortened V by 0 bases and J by 6 bases, and 17 bases separated the two germline ends. Germline-derived CDR1 and CDR2 are LNHNV and YYDKDF (reference sequence). The CDR3 protein is CATSRDRGPKGPEAFF. The CDR3 DNA reads TGTGCCACCAGCAGAGATCGAGGTCCCAAGGGTCCTGAAGCTTTCTTT.

This clone has a handful of counts. The chain employs TRBV7-9 and TRBJ1-1; D gene uncertain. The length of the CDR3 is 11 residues. V was pared by 6 bases and J by 4 bases, with 6 bases between. Germline V gene sequence: CDR1 SEHNR, CDR2 FQNEAQ (reference sequence). CDR3 sequence: CASRVLTEAFF. CDR3 DNA: TGTGCCAGCAGGGTTCTCACTGAAGCTTTCTTT. Complete variable domain (other parts from reference TRBV7-9 and TRBJ1-1): DTGVSQNPRHKITKRGQNVTFRCDPISEHNRLYWYRQTLGQGPEFLTYFQNEAQLEKSRLLSDRFSAERPKGSFSTLEIQRTEQGDSAMYLCASRVLTEAFFGQGTRLTVV.

This clone has only one observation. The chain links TRBV6-1 to TRBJ1-3; TRBD1 matches at 9 bases. V trimming: 11 bases; J trimming: 4 bases; junction bases outside the gene matches: 6. Germline-derived CDR1 and CDR2 are MNHNS and SASEGT. The CDR3 is 13 amino acids. In nucleotides, the CDR3 is TGTGCCGCCTTTGACAGGGGGGGAAACACCATATATTTT. Its protein is CAAFDRGGNTIYF.

The chain employs TRBV11-2 and TRBJ2-3, with D uncertain. The CDR3 consists of 14 residues. V was shortened by 4 bases and J by 6 bases, with 14 bases between the two germline ends. Germline loops: CDR1 SGHAT, CDR2 FQNNGV. CDR3 nucleotides: TGTGCCAGCAGCTCGACCAAGGGTCGGGATACGCAGTATTTT. Protein product: CASSSTKGRDTQYF.

This clone has only one observation. The same CDR3 can be traced to other DNA sequences in this sample. The chain carries TRBV2 and TRBJ1-1; D unresolved. The V end was cut by 6 bases, the J end by 0 bases, with 2 bases between. This CDR3 spans 11 amino acids. The germline V gene has CDR1 SNHLY and CDR2 FYNNEI. The CDR3 region has the DNA TGTGCCAGCAGAATGAACACTGAAGCTTTCTTT. Amino acids: CASRMNTEAFF.

CDR3 protein: CASSSEGQALNYGYTF. For the CDR3, the DNA is TGCGCCAGCAGCTCCGAGGGACAGGCCCTTAACTATGGCTACACCTTC. This chain joins TRBV5-1 and TRBJ1-2; TRBD1 agrees at 8 bases. The CDR3 sequence is 16 residues long. Looked up from germline, CDR1 is SGHRS and CDR2 is YFSETQ. The V segment lost 3 bases and the J segment 1 base; nucleotides outside the gene matches: 8.

The genes are TRBV5-1 and TRBJ2-3; D gene uncertain. The length of the CDR3 is 13 residues. Deletions cut 1 base from V and 6 bases from J, with 9 bases between. CDR1 and CDR2 from the germline V gene are SGHRS and YFSETQ. The CDR3 spells CASSLTPGDTQYF. CDR3 nucleotides: TGCGCCAGCAGCTTGACGCCTGGGGATACGCAGTATTTT.

This rearrangement joins TRBV6-6 to TRBJ2-7; 8 nucleotides match TRBD1. The CDR3 contains 16 residues. CDR1 MNHNY and CDR2 SVGAGI come from the germline V gene (reference sequence). The trim removed 0 bases at V and 0 bases at J, leaving 4 bases unmatched. DNA for the CDR3: TGTGCCAGCAGTTACTCCTCAGGGGGCCTCTCCTACGAGCAGTACTTC. It yields the protein CASSYSSGGLSYEQYF.

The chain employs TRBV28 and TRBJ2-7; weak D call: TRBD1 (6 bases). The germline V gene encodes CDR1 MDHEN and CDR2 SYDVKM. There are 15 residues in the CDR3. V shed 6 bases and J shed 1 base, with 16 bases lying between them. The CDR3 DNA sequence: TGTGCCAGCAGCCTGGGGGCGACAAATTCCTACGAGCAGTACTTC. It specifies CASSLGATNSYEQYF. Full variable domain (remainder filled in from reference TRBV28 and TRBJ2-7): DVKVTQSSRYLVKRTGEKVFLECVQDMDHENMFWYRQDPGLGLRLIYFSYDVKMKEKGDIPEGYSVSREKKERFSLILESASTNQTSMYLCASSLGATNSYEQYFGPGTRLTVT.

V is TRBV4-3 and J is TRBJ2-6; D may be TRBD2 (5 bases). The CDR3 covers 15 residues. Germline-derived CDR1 and CDR2 are LGHNA and YSLEER. V gave up 4 bases and J gave up 0 bases, with 7 bases separating them. CDR3 region: CASSRGASGANVLTF. For the CDR3, the DNA is TGCGCCAGCAGCCGGGGAGCCTCTGGGGCCAACGTCCTGACTTTC.

This clone was counted only a few times. At the DNA level, this CDR3 is encoded by other sequences in the same sample as well. This sequence joins TRBV9 and TRBJ1-2; D gene ambiguous. Trimming left V 0 bases short and J 4 bases short, with 4 bases between. This CDR3 is built from 12 residues. The germline V gene has CDR1 SGDLS and CDR2 YYNGEE. The CDR3 reads CASSVESYGYTF. CDR3 coding DNA: TGTGCCAGCAGCGTAGAGTCCTATGGCTACACCTTC.

A note on this clone: Other DNA sequences from this sample encode an identical CDR3 as well. The chain is built from TRBV7-9 and TRBJ1-1; D unresolved. V was shortened by 2 bases and J by 4 bases, with 5 bases between the two germline ends. Germline V gene lookup returns CDR1 SEHNR and CDR2 FQNEAQ (reference sequence). This CDR3 has 12 amino acids. In DNA, the CDR3 is TGTGCCAGCAGCTTATCAGGCACTGAAGCTTTCTTT. It codes for CASSLSGTEAFF.

The chain uses TRBV4-3 and TRBJ2-1; 7 bases are shared with TRBD2. Germline CDR1 LGHNA, CDR2 YSLEER. The CDR3 has 15 amino acids. The trim removed 2 bases at V and 4 bases at J, leaving 5 bases unmatched. The CDR3 is CASSQKAGPYNEQFF. In DNA, the CDR3 is TGCGCCAGCAGCCAAAAAGCGGGACCTTACAATGAGCAGTTCTTC.

The chain has TRBV5-1 and TRBJ1-1, with TRBD1 matching over 7 bases. The CDR3 is 16 residues long. From germline, CDR1 is SGHRS and CDR2 YFSETQ. V lost 4 bases, J lost 1 base, and 10 bases stayed unmatched. This CDR3 reads CASSTGGQKTNTEAFF. The DNA for the CDR3 is TGCGCCAGCAGCACCGGGGGACAGAAGACGAACACTGAAGCTTTCTTT. Variable domain in full (rest from reference TRBV5-1 and TRBJ1-1): KAGVTQTPRYLIKTRGQQVTLSCSPISGHRSVSWYQQTPGQGLQFLFEYFSETQRNKGNFPGRFSGRQFSNSRSEMNVSTLELGDSALYLCASSTGGQKTNTEAFFGQGTRLTVV.

This chain connects TRBV5-1 to TRBJ1-2, with 7 nucleotides matching TRBD1. The CDR3 length is 16 residues. Trimming took 1 base from V and 0 from J; bases not matched to a gene: 6. From germline, CDR1 is SGHRS and CDR2 YFSETQ. Here the CDR3 reads CASSLNSQGANYGYTF. In DNA form, the CDR3 reads TGCGCCAGCAGCTTGAATTCGCAGGGGGCTAACTATGGCTACACCTTC.

The V call is TRBV7-2, the J call TRBJ2-1, with a tentative D call TRBD1 (5 bases). Deletions cut 1 base from V and 10 bases from J, with 8 bases between. Germline loops: CDR1 SGHTA, CDR2 FQGNSA. CDR3 length equals 12 residues. CDR3 sequence reads: CASSLGQQEQFF. CDR3 bases: TGTGCCAGCAGCTTAGGACAGCAGGAGCAGTTCTTC. The full variable domain, with the rest looked up from reference TRBV7-2 and TRBJ2-1, is GAGVSQSPSNKVTEKGKDVELRCDPISGHTALYWYRQSLGQGLEFLIYFQGNSAPDKSGLPSDRFSAERTGGSVSTLTIQRTQQEDSAVYLCASSLGQQEQFFGPGTRLTVL.

As concerns this clone: The same CDR3 is also encoded by other DNA sequences in this sample. This rearrangement joins TRBV27 to TRBJ2-3; D is undetermined. CDR3 size: 13 residues. Germline-derived CDR1 and CDR2 are MNHEY and SMNVEV (reference sequence). Trimming took 6 bases from V and 1 from J, leaving 8 bases between them. The CDR3 nucleotides are TGTGCCAGCAGGAGGACGGGCACAGATACGCAGTATTTT. Its protein is CASRRTGTDTQYF.